The 26 T cell receptor beta chains listed next were all sequenced from one sample in a study of PD-1 blockade in classical Hodgkin lymphoma. Sample time point: cycle 4 day 1 (C4D1), after more than five weeks of nivolumab. All trial patients relapsed after autologous stem cell transplantation. Profiling relied on immunoSEQ multiplex PCR, and the TCRdb table lists in-frame clones only, not all of them. The sample consists of tens of thousands of clones, over 70% of them appearing once. The specimen comprised peripheral blood mononuclear cells (PBMCs), sampled before the fourth cycle of nivolumab. The receptors originated from a human donor with classical Hodgkin lymphoma.

The rearrangement uses TRBV2 and TRBJ1-2, with D possibly being TRBD1 (5 bases). With 8 bases removed from V and 4 bases from J, the gap between germline ends came to 17 bases. Looked up from germline, CDR1 is SNHLY and CDR2 is FYNNEI. CDR3 length: 14 amino acids. The CDR3 region is CASAPWGSVYGYTF. CDR3 in DNA: TGTGCCAGCGCGCCGTGGGGGTCCGTCTATGGCTACACCTTC.

The rearrangement uses TRBV19 and TRBJ2-5; D unclear. Per germline, CDR1 LNHDA and CDR2 SQIVND (reference sequence). This CDR3 has 11 residues. V was cut by 2 bases and J by 7 bases, with 5 bases left in between. CDR3 protein: CASSIRRTQYF. CDR3 coding DNA: TGTGCCAGTAGTATAAGAAGGACCCAGTACTTC.

The J gene is TRBJ1-2, the V gene TRBV5-6; TRBD1 is a possible D gene (5 bases). The CDR3 sequence is 15 residues long. The germline CDR1 and CDR2 sequences are SGHDT and YYEEEE. Trimming pared 0 bases from V and 4 bases from J, leaving 13 bases between. CDR3 amino acids: CASSLGSGQPYGYTF. CDR3 coding DNA: TGTGCCAGCAGCTTGGGGTCGGGGCAACCCTATGGCTACACCTTC.

This CDR3 is CASSLYGTTNEKLFF. The CDR3 nucleotides read TGTGCCAGCAGCTTATATGGCACAACTAATGAAAAACTGTTTTTT. This chain joins TRBV7-6 and TRBJ1-4, with no clear D. Trimming removed 2 bases at V and 0 bases at J, with 7 bases between. This CDR3 spans 15 amino acids. Germline V gives CDR1 SGHVS, CDR2 FNYEAQ.

The V call is TRBV14, the J call TRBJ1-2; TRBD1 might be the D (6 bases). The CDR3 runs 15 residues. The V end was cut by 1 base, the J end by 8 bases, with 17 bases between. CDR1 and CDR2 from the germline V gene are SGHDN and FVKESK. CDR3 bases: TGTGCCAGCAGCCAAGTTCCGGGACACTCGGGGGGCTACACCTTC. This sequence encodes CASSQVPGHSGGYTF.

The chain is built from TRBV10-3 and TRBJ2-7; the D call may be TRBD1 or TRBD2 (5 bases each). Germline CDR1 reads ENHRY; CDR2 reads SYGVKD. The V end was cut by 7 bases, the J end by 0 bases, with 13 bases between. The CDR3 extends over 14 amino acids. Here the CDR3 reads CAIKGDRSSYEQYF. The CDR3 DNA reads TGTGCCATCAAAGGGGACCGAAGCTCCTACGAGCAGTACTTC.

This sequence joins TRBV9 and TRBJ2-2; a possible D gene is TRBD1 (5 bases). The V end lost 0 bases, the J end lost 6 bases, and 9 bases lay between the germline ends. The CDR3 is made up of 14 amino acids. Germline V CDR1 and CDR2: SGDLS, YYNGEE. The CDR3 is CASSVVGAAGELFF. In DNA, the CDR3 is TGTGCCAGCAGCGTAGTAGGGGCGGCCGGGGAGCTGTTTTTT.

On this clone: An end of the junction differs from the germline gene, which may be a read error. The rearrangement links TRBV7-8 to TRBJ2-3; TRBD2 aligns across 13 bases. This CDR3 spans 15 amino acids. Germline CDR1 is SGHVS and CDR2 is FQNEAQ. The chain's CDR3 is CASSLGTSGTYSPFF. The CDR3 DNA follows: TGTGCCAGCAGCTTGGGGACTAGCGGGACGTATTCCCCCTTTTTT.

A single count supports this clone. V and J are TRBV19 and TRBJ2-4, with 7 bases matching TRBD2. The CDR3 is 14 amino acids. Germline V gene sequence: CDR1 LNHDA, CDR2 SQIVND (reference sequence). Trimming cost V 10 bases and J 0 bases; bases outside gene matches: 6. The chain's CDR3 is CATASGLAKNIQYF. CDR3 nucleotides: TGTGCCACAGCTAGCGGACTAGCCAAAAACATTCAGTACTTC.

This rearrangement joins TRBV5-4 to TRBJ2-1, with 9 nucleotides matching TRBD2. CDR3 length equals 15 residues. Per the germline V gene, CDR1 is SGHNT and CDR2 is YYREEE (reference sequence). The V gene end was trimmed by 1 base and the J gene end by 2 bases; junction bases not matched to a gene: 1. CDR3 sequence (DNA): TGTGCCAGCAGCTTGCCTAGCGGGGCCTACAATGAGCAGTTCTTC. It is translated as CASSLPSGAYNEQFF.

The chain carries TRBV5-4 and TRBJ2-1; TRBD1 might be the D (6 bases). The CDR3 consists of 16 residues. From germline, CDR1 is SGHNT and CDR2 YYREEE (reference sequence). Trimming cost V 1 base and J 9 bases, with 20 bases left between them. For the CDR3, the DNA is TGTGCCAGCAGCTTGTCGTCAGGGGCCTCTGGGATTGAGCAGTTCTTC. Protein sequence: CASSLSSGASGIEQFF.

V is TRBV10-3 and J is TRBJ2-4; TRBD1 agrees at 7 bases. CDR3 size: 15 residues. The J segment lost 8 bases and the V segment lost 3 bases, leaving 10 bases of the junction unmatched. Germline V gene data show CDR1 as ENHRY and CDR2 as SYGVKD. As DNA, the CDR3 is TGTGCCATCAGTGACTCGACAGGGCGGTTTGACATTCAGTACTTC. Residues: CAISDSTGRFDIQYF.

This clone was picked up a small number of times. The chain employs TRBV6-5 and TRBJ2-7; D perhaps matches TRBD1 (6 bases). CDR3 size: 15 residues. The ends were cut back, 6 bases at V and 3 bases at J, with 18 bases in the middle. In germline, CDR1 is MNHEY, CDR2 SVGAGI. The CDR3 nucleotides are TGTGCCAGCAGCGATTCGACAGGTCGGGGCTACGAGCAGTACTTC. Its protein is CASSDSTGRGYEQYF.

The rearrangement uses TRBV6-1 and TRBJ2-1, with a tentative D call TRBD1 (7 bases). CDR1 and CDR2 from the germline V gene are MNHNS and SASEGT. The CDR3 spans 13 residues. The V end was cut by 4 bases, the J end by 15 bases, with 19 bases between. CDR3: CASSGDRKRAGFF. In DNA, the CDR3 is TGTGCCAGCAGTGGGGACAGAAAGCGGGCGGGGTTCTTC.

The CDR3: CASGSGTGATGELFF. CDR3 DNA sequence: TGTGCCAGCGGGAGTGGGACAGGGGCCACCGGGGAGCTGTTTTTT. The chain is built from TRBV6-1 and TRBJ2-2; 10 bases map to TRBD1. The CDR3 length is 15 residues. CDR1 and CDR2 from the germline V gene are MNHNS and SASEGT. V trimming: 8 bases; J trimming: 4 bases; junction bases outside the gene matches: 7.

The chain combines TRBV19 with TRBJ2-7; 8 nucleotides align to TRBD1. Germline values: CDR1 LNHDA, CDR2 SQIVND (reference sequence). CDR3 length: 14 amino acids. With 4 bases clipped from V and 2 bases from J, the junction kept 4 bases outside the gene matches. In DNA, the CDR3 is TGTGCCAGTAGTAGGGGACAGGCAGCCTACGAGCAGTACTTC. Encoded protein: CASSRGQAAYEQYF.

J is TRBJ2-7 and V is TRBV4-1, with TRBD1 matching 8 bases. CDR1 and CDR2 (germline): MGHRA, YSYEKL. CDR3 length: 17 amino acids. V shed 0 bases, J shed 0 bases, and the junction held 7 bases outside the gene matches. The CDR3 reads CASSQDARQGSSYEQYF. Written as DNA, the CDR3 is TGCGCCAGCAGCCAAGATGCGAGACAGGGGAGCTCCTACGAGCAGTACTTC.

This clone was counted at least ten times. J is TRBJ2-1 and V is TRBV28; tentatively, D is TRBD1 or TRBD2 (6 bases each). Germline loops: CDR1 MDHEN, CDR2 SYDVKM. The CDR3 is 14 amino acids. Trimming left V 5 bases short and J 10 bases short, with 18 bases between. CDR3 coding DNA: TGTGCCAGCAGTGGCGAAGGGGGGCCACGAGAGCAGTTCTTC. Its protein is CASSGEGGPREQFF.

The genes are TRBV27 and TRBJ2-5, with a possible D match to TRBD1 (7 bases). CDR1 MNHEY and CDR2 SMNVEV come from the germline V gene (reference sequence). The CDR3 loop spans 16 amino acids. V shed 3 bases and J shed 7 bases, with 21 bases lying between them. CDR3 in DNA: TGTGCCAGCAGTTTCGTCGGGGGCACAGGGGTGGGGACCCAGTACTTC. It is translated as CASSFVGGTGVGTQYF.

The V and J genes are TRBV4-1 and TRBJ1-1; D is unresolved. Deletions cut 3 bases from V and 0 bases from J, with 8 bases between. Per the germline V gene, CDR1 is MGHRA and CDR2 is YSYEKL. This CDR3 spans 14 amino acids. The CDR3 region has the DNA TGCGCCAGCAGCCATGAGGATTTGAACACTGAAGCTTTCTTT. It is translated as CASSHEDLNTEAFF.

The rearrangement joins TRBV2 to TRBJ2-5; the match to TRBD1 covers 10 bases. This CDR3 is 14 amino acids long. Trimming took 6 bases from V and 5 from J; bases not matched to a gene: 6. Looked up from germline, CDR1 is SNHLY and CDR2 is FYNNEI. CDR3 DNA sequence: TGTGCCAGCAGCTCCCCGGACAGGGGGGAGACCCAGTACTTC. It translates to CASSSPDRGETQYF.

The chain carries TRBV12-1 and TRBJ1-2. TRBV12-1 is given as a pseudogene. The CDR3 spans 15 residues. The CDR3 coding sequence is TGTGCCAGCAGCTTTCGGTTCCGATGCCTCTATGGCTACACCTTC. It translates to CASSFRFRCLYGYTF.

The chain has TRBV7-8 and TRBJ2-2; D is unclear. Trimming removed 7 bases at V and 5 bases at J, with 17 bases between. Germline CDR1 reads SGHVS; CDR2 reads FQNEAQ. The CDR3 has 15 residues. The DNA of the CDR3 is TGTGCCAGCATCCTATCTGGGCGCCTGACCGGGGAGCTGTTTTTT. Amino acid sequence: CASILSGRLTGELFF.

The rearrangement links TRBV5-1 to TRBJ1-1; tentative D call: TRBD1 (5 bases). From germline, CDR1 is SGHRS and CDR2 YFSETQ. This CDR3 spans 13 amino acids. V dropped 3 bases and J dropped 2 bases, with 8 bases sitting between them. The CDR3: CASSYGANTEAFF. The CDR3 DNA reads as TGCGCCAGCAGCTATGGGGCTAACACTGAAGCTTTCTTT.

The gene calls are TRBV19 and TRBJ1-2, with a possible D match to TRBD1 (6 bases). CDR3 length: 12 amino acids. Trimming shortened V by 3 bases and J by 6 bases, and 8 bases separated the two germline ends. Germline V CDR1 and CDR2: LNHDA, SQIVND (reference sequence). The CDR3 protein is CASSMRGNGYTF. CDR3 sequence (DNA): TGTGCCAGTAGTATGAGGGGGAATGGCTACACCTTC.

This chain uses TRBV4-2 with TRBJ2-5; D perhaps matches TRBD1 (5 bases). Germline CDR1 reads LGHNA; CDR2 reads YNFKEQ. The CDR3 spans 14 residues. The ends were cut back, 0 bases at V and 2 bases at J, with 7 bases in the middle. This CDR3 is CASSQDAGQETQYF. The DNA for the CDR3 is TGTGCCAGCAGCCAAGACGCAGGGCAAGAGACCCAGTACTTC.